The clone carrying this T cell receptor (beta chain) was picked up many times. Its antigen remains unknown. TCRdb recomputed calls from the PCR reads with MiXCR, one row per CDR3 protein. The top ten hold 1.1% of the sample, which has 70,000 to 90,000 distinct CDR3 sequences, around 23% seen once. These data originate in a study of molecular identifiers for immune sequencing clone quantification. General study findings and limits: Clones that had above 20 RNA copies took up over 97% of effector molecules but under 1% in naive cells.

A CD8+CD4-CCR7+CD45RA+ phenotype served as the sorting definition for naive CD8 T cells. The germline CDR1 and CDR2 sequences are SEHNR and FQNEAQ (reference sequence). V lost 0 bases to trimming and J lost 0 bases, with 7 bases between them. This CDR3 is built from 15 residues. The gene calls are TRBV7-9 and TRBJ2-3; D may be TRBD1 or TRBD2 (5 bases each). Sequences were obtained from naive CD8+ T cells from blood, with Jurkat cell RNA spiked in. Subset given: FACS-sorted CD8+CD4-CCR7+CD45RA+ naive T cells. This TCR was sampled from a human donor in good health. Some libraries in this study had Jurkat cell RNA spiked in. The CDR3 bases are TGTGCCAGCAGCTTAGCGGGGGACAGCACAGATACGCAGTATTTT. This codes for CASSLAGDSTDTQYF.